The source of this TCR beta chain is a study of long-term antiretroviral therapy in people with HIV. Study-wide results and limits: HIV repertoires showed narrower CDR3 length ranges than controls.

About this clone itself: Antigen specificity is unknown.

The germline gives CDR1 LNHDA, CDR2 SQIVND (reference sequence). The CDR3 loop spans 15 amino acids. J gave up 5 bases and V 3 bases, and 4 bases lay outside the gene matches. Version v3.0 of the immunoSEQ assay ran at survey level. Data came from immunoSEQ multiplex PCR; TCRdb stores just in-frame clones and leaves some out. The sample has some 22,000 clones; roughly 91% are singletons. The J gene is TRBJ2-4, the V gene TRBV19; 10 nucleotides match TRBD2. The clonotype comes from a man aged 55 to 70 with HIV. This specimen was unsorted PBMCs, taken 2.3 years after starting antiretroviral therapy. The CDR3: CASSITSGAENIQYF. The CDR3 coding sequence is TGTGCCAGTAGTATCACTAGCGGGGCTGAAAACATTCAGTACTTC.